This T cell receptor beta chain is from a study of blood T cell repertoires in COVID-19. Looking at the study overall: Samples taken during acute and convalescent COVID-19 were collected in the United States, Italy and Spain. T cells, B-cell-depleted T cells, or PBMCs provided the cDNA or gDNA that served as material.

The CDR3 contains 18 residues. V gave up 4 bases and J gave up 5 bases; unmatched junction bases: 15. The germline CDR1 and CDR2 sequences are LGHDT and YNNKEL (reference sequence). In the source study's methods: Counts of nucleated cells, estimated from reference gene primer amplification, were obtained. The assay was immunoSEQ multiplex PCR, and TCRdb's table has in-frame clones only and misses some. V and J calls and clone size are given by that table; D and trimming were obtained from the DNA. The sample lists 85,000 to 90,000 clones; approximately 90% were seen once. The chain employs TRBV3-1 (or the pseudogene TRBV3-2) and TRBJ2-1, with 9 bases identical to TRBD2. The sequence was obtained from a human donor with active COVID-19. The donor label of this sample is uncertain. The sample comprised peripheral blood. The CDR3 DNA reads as TGTGCCAGCAGCCCGTCATCCCTTAGCGGGGGTCTGGACAATGAGCAGTTCTTC. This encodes CASSPSSLSGGLDNEQFF.